The source of this T cell receptor beta chain is a study of blood T cell repertoires in COVID-19. The V segment lost 4 bases and the J segment 5 bases; nucleotides outside the gene matches: 2. Per the germline V gene, CDR1 is MNHEY and CDR2 is SVGAGI. The CDR3 spans 15 residues. The table came from immunoSEQ multiplex PCR; TCRdb's copy has only in-frame clones and leaves some out. The data contain some 240,000 clones, roughly 89% of them singletons. The specimen sequenced was peripheral blood. The clonotype was recovered from a man between 60 and 75 years old who had recovered from COVID-19. This rearrangement joins TRBV6-5 to TRBJ1-6, with TRBD1 matching 10 bases. DNA for the CDR3: TGTGCCAGCAGTTGGGACAGGGGCAATAATTCACCCCTCCACTTT. Translation: CASSWDRGNNSPLHF.